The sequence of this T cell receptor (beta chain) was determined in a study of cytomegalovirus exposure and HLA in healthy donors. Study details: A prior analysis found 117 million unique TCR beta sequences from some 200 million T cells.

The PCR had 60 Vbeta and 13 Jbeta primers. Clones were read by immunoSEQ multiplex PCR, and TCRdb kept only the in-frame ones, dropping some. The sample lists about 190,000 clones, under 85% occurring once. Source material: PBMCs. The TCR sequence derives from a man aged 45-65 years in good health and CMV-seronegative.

CDR3 nucleotides: TGTGCCAGCAGTTTCCAGGGCGTCTACGAGCAGTACTTC. Amino acids: CASSFQGVYEQYF. This chain joins TRBV27 and TRBJ2-7, with a tentative D call TRBD1 (5 bases). Germline V gives CDR1 MNHEY, CDR2 SMNVEV (reference sequence). Trimming took 3 bases from V and 3 from J, leaving 9 bases between them. The CDR3 loop spans 13 amino acids.